This T cell receptor beta chain is from a study of T cells expressing NK-cell markers. Study in general: Researchers got TCR beta repertoires out of sorted CD3+CD56+NKG2C+, CD3+CD56+NKG2C- and CD3+CD56-NKG2C+ T cells. Findings of the study overall: The CD3+CD56-NKG2C+ fraction of four donors was likewise dominated by these clonotypes. Each of roughly six donors carried dominant NKG2C+ clonotypes accounting for roughly 1.0-8% of CD8+ T cells.

This CDR3 comprises 14 residues. Germline V lookup: CDR1 LGHNT, CDR2 FRNRAP. With the 5' RACE reads reprocessed, TCRdb shows one record per CDR3 protein and no DNA. This table holds about 160,000 distinct CDR3 sequences. Turning to this clonotype: The target antigen is unknown.

This chain links TRBV12-5 with TRBJ2-1. The sample comprised blood T cells: a sorted CD56 or NKG2C T cell subset, CD4+ or CD8+ T cells, or bulk PBMC T cells (not recorded which). This TCR derives from a woman between 18 and 69 years old in good health. The CDR3 here is CASGLVLLRNEQFF.